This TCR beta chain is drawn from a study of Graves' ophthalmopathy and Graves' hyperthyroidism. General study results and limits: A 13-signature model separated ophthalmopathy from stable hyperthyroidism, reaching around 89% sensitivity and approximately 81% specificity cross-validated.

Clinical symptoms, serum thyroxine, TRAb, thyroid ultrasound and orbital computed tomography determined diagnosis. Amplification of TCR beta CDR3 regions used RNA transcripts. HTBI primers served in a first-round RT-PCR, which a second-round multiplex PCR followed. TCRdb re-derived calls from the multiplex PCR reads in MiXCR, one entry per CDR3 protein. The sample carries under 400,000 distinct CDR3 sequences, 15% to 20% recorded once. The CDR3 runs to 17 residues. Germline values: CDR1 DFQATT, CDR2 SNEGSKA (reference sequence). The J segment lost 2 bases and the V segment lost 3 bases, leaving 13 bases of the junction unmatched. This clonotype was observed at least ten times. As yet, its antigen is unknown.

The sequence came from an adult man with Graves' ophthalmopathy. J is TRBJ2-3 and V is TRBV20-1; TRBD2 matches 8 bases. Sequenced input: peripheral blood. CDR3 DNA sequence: TGCAGTGCTAGGGACCAGCGGGAGTGGGGCCTCACAGATACGCAGTATTTT. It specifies CSARDQREWGLTDTQYF.